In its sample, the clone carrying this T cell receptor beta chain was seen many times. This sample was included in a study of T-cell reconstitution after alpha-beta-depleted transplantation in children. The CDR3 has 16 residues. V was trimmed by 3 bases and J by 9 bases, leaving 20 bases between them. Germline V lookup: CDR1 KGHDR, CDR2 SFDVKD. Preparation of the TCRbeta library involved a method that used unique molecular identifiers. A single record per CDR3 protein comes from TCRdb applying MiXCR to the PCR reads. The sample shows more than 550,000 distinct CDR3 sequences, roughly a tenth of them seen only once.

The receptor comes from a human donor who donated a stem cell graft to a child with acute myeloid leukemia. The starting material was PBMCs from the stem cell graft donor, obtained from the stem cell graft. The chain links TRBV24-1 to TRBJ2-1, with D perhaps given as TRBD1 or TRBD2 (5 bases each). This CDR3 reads CATSDQTPGGLGEQFF. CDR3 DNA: TGTGCCACCAGTGATCAGACTCCTGGGGGTTTAGGTGAGCAGTTCTTC.